This is a list of T cell receptor beta chains from one sample in a study of T cell repertoires in cytomegalovirus infection. TCRdb recomputed calls from the reads with MiXCR, one row per CDR3 protein. Of 97,000 or so distinct CDR3 sequences listed, approximately 16% are singletons. Material: PBMCs. These receptors were obtained from a human donor in good health (CMV status not recorded). Some clones in this sample may be carry-over from other donors' samples. The CDR3 runs from the conserved cysteine through the conserved F or W.

cdr3_aa j_call v_call
CASSSLSGGKAFF TRBJ1-1 TRBV7-2
CASTKQGWRGETQYF TRBJ2-5 TRBV12-3/TRBV12-4
CASSPPGHNTGELFF TRBJ2-2 TRBV7-2
CASSQVQGSVSPLHF TRBJ1-6 TRBV3-1
CVSSLSGPGVRAFF TRBJ1-1 TRBV28
CASSLDPVYEQYF TRBJ2-7 TRBV5-4
CSATRGQSGGELFF TRBJ2-2 TRBV20-1
CASAGEKQPQHF TRBJ1-5 TRBV7-6
CASSVGGSYEQYF TRBJ2-7 TRBV12-3/TRBV12-4
CASSQGPQASSYNEQFF TRBJ2-1 TRBV4-1
CASSPAVGSTGYTF TRBJ1-2 TRBV7-2
CASSRATGADTQYF TRBJ2-3 TRBV11-1
CASSKLAGVRYEQYF TRBJ2-7 TRBV6-1
CASTLDRLEQYF TRBJ2-7 TRBV7-8
CASSLRTSGGNTDTQYF TRBJ2-3 TRBV3-1
CASSARTGTGENTEAFF TRBJ1-1 TRBV27
CASRHGTGKETQYF TRBJ2-5 TRBV6-2/TRBV6-3
CASSSHPGQSYEQYF TRBJ2-7 TRBV9
CSARDEAKMNTEAFF TRBJ1-1 TRBV20-1
CASSLGQRGLNTEAFF TRBJ1-1 TRBV7-2
CASSLDRRGNQPQHF TRBJ1-5 TRBV7-8
CASSSGTAKNTGELFF TRBJ2-2 TRBV7-3
CSARDPNRDHYGYTF TRBJ1-2 TRBV20-1
CSVTRGGVGYEQYF TRBJ2-7 TRBV29-1
CASSPTGGSYNEQFF TRBJ2-1 TRBV5-1
CASKEPYSNQPQHF TRBJ1-5 TRBV6-1
CASSIRGQPYYGYTF TRBJ1-2 TRBV19
CASSAGQGSKTQYF TRBJ2-5 TRBV3-1
CASSLFREAGNTIYF TRBJ1-3 TRBV28
CASTSIIMGLGGYTF TRBJ1-2 TRBV6-5
CASSGTISAGELFF TRBJ2-2 TRBV12-3/TRBV12-4
CASSPKGGVETQYF TRBJ2-5 TRBV7-3
CASSQTAGGGEQFF TRBJ2-1 TRBV4-1
CASSLNPSAGGSQFF TRBJ2-1 TRBV7-3
CASSYSQSPPLNEQFF TRBJ2-1 TRBV6-2/TRBV6-3
CASSQSGRRLKCYTF TRBJ1-2 TRBV23-1
CASSQRQGTNYGYTF TRBJ1-2 TRBV18
CASSQGLAGFTSSYNEQFF TRBJ2-1 TRBV4-1
CSARLVRLNTEAFF TRBJ1-1 TRBV20-1
CASSDGPGQINQPQHF TRBJ1-5 TRBV25-1
CASSLAGGYEQYF TRBJ2-7 TRBV12-3/TRBV12-4
CASSLVAGGSYNEQFF TRBJ2-1 TRBV7-2
CASSYTGTGTAFF TRBJ1-1 TRBV2
CASSLDSHYGYTF TRBJ1-2 TRBV5-5
CAISLQGRGNQPQHF TRBJ1-5 TRBV28
CARARGLTGGEDTQYF TRBJ2-3 TRBV7-2
CASSGGGTSADTQYF TRBJ2-3 TRBV3-1
CASRLYGASTDTQYF TRBJ2-3 TRBV12-3/TRBV12-4
CAISDSQRGLTTGELFF TRBJ2-2 TRBV10-3
CASSLERLLTETQYF TRBJ2-5 TRBV7-2
CSVEDNEQFF TRBJ2-1 TRBV29-1
CASSLRDRGYEQYF TRBJ2-7 TRBV12-3/TRBV12-4
CASSLVGTGSYNEQFF TRBJ2-1 TRBV7-2
CASRGQVEQFF TRBJ2-1 TRBV2